The TCR beta chain under discussion was sequenced for a study of prognosis after radiotherapy for stage I lung cancer. Study-wide context: Those with stage I non-small cell lung cancer who took part were enrolled between April 2018 and 2019. Histology showed adenocarcinoma in 12 to 13 patients versus squamous cell carcinoma in several. Findings and caveats of the study: The study found that unique TCR clone counts fell after stereotactic body radiation therapy, median approximately 9,100 versus 7,200.

The CDR3 loop spans 20 amino acids. The germline CDR1 and CDR2 sequences are MNHNS and SASEGT. The V end was cut by 0 bases, the J end by 5 bases, with 26 bases between. Two-round multiplex PCR on genomic DNA was the method by which TCR beta CDR3 was amplified. Primers targeting each individual TRBV and TRBJ gene were applied in first-round PCR. TCRdb analysed the multiplex PCR reads with MiXCR anew, one entry per CDR3 protein. Of nearly 35,000 distinct CDR3 sequences detected, approximately 32% appear once; the ten largest clones hold around 27%. In its sample, this clonotype was seen many times. What it recognizes is unknown.

This receptor was identified in a donor aged 50 or older with non-small cell lung cancer. The chain recombines TRBV6-1 with TRBJ2-1; D may correspond to TRBD1 or TRBD2 (7 bases each). The sequenced sample was PBMCs, obtained before or after stereotactic body radiation therapy (not recorded which). CDR3 sequence: CASSEALTPRGRGGHNEQFF. CDR3 DNA sequence: TGTGCCAGCAGTGAAGCGCTCACACCCCGGGGCAGGGGGGGCCACAATGAGCAGTTCTTC.